This T cell receptor beta chain was captured in a study of PD-1 blockade in classical Hodgkin lymphoma. General study findings and limits: The causes of the repertoire differences, possibly disease activity or prior therapy, remain undefined.

Trimming took 3 bases from V and 8 from J; bases not matched to a gene: 10. Germline V lookup: CDR1 SGHRS, CDR2 YFSETQ. The CDR3 contains 14 residues. With respect to this clone: As yet, its antigen is unknown.

The patients all showed relapse after autologous stem cell transplantation, while their brentuximab vedotin exposure varied. The table came from immunoSEQ multiplex PCR; TCRdb's copy has only in-frame clones and leaves some out. The sample carries some 100,000 clones, about 89% recorded once. The TCR comes from a human donor with classical Hodgkin lymphoma. The rearrangement links TRBV5-1 to TRBJ1-2; 7 bases fit TRBD1. Source: peripheral blood mononuclear cells (PBMCs), taken before the second cycle of nivolumab. The CDR3 reads CASSYQGGPGGYTF. CDR3 sequence (DNA): TGCGCCAGCAGCTACCAAGGGGGCCCTGGGGGCTACACCTTC. The complete variable domain, with remaining parts taken from reference TRBV5-1 and TRBJ1-2, reads KAGVTQTPRYLIKTRGQQVTLSCSPISGHRSVSWYQQTPGQGLQFLFEYFSETQRNKGNFPGRFSGRQFSNSRSEMNVSTLELGDSALYLCASSYQGGPGGYTFGSGTRLTVV.